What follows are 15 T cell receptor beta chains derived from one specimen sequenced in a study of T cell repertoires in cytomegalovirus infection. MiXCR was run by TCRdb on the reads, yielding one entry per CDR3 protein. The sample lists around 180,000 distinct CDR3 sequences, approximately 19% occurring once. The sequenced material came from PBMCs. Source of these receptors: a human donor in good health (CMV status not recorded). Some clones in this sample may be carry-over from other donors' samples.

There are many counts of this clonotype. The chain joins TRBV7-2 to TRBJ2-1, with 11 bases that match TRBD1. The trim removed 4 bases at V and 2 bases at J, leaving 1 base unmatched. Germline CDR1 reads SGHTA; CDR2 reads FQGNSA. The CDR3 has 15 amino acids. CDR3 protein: CASSWDRGAYNEQFF. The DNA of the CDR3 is TGTGCCAGCAGCTGGGACAGGGGGGCCTACAATGAGCAGTTCTTC.

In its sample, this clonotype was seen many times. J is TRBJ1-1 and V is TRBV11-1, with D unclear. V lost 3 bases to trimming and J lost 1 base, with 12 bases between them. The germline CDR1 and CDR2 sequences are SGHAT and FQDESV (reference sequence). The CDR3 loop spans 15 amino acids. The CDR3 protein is CASSFQGTSNTEAFF. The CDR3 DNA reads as TGTGCCAGCAGCTTCCAAGGTACGTCGAACACTGAAGCTTTCTTT.

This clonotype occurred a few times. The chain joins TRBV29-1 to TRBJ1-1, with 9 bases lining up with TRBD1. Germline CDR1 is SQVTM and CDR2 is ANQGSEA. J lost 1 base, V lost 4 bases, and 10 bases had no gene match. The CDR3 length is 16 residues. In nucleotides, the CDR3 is TGCAGCGTTGGGGGGGGGCGACAGGGGGGGAACACTGAAGCTTTCTTT. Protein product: CSVGGGRQGGNTEAFF.

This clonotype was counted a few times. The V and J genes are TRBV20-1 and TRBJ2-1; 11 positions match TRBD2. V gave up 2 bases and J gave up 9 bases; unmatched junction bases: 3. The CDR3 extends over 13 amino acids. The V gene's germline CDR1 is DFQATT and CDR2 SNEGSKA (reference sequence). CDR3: CSARLAGGFEQFF. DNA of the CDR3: TGCAGTGCTAGACTAGCGGGAGGATTTGAGCAGTTCTTC.

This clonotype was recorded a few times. The CDR3 spells CASSLGWESEQYF. CDR3 nucleotides: TGTGCCAGCAGCTTGGGCTGGGAGAGCGAGCAGTACTTC. The chain couples TRBV11-3 to TRBJ2-7; maybe TRBD2 (5 bases). V lost 3 bases and J lost 6, with 12 bases in between. The germline gives CDR1 SGHNT, CDR2 YENEEA. The CDR3 is 13 residues long.

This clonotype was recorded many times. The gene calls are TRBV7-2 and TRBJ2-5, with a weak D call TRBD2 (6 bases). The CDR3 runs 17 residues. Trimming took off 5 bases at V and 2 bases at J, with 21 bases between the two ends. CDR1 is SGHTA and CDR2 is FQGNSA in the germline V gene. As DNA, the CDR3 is TGTGCCAGCAGCCCTACCCAGGCAGGGAGGCCGCAAGAGACCCAGTACTTC. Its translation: CASSPTQAGRPQETQYF. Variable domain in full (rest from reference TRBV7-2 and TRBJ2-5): GAGVSQSPSNKVTEKGKDVELRCDPISGHTALYWYRQSLGQGLEFLIYFQGNSAPDKSGLPSDRFSAERTGGSVSTLTIQRTQQEDSAVYLCASSPTQAGRPQETQYFGPGTRLLVL.

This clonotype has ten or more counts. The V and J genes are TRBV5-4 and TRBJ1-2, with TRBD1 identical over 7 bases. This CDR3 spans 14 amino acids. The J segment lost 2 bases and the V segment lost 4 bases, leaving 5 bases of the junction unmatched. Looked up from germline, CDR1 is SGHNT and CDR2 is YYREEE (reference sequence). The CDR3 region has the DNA TGTGCCAGCAGCGGGAAACAGGGGAACTATGGCTACACCTTC. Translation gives CASSGKQGNYGYTF.

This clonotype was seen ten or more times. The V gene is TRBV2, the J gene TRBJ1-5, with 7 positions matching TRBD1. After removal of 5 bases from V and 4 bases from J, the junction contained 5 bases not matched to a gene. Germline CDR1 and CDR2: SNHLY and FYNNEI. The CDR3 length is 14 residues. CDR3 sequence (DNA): TGTGCCAGCAGTAACAGGGGCGGGAATCAGCCCCAGCATTTT. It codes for CASSNRGGNQPQHF.

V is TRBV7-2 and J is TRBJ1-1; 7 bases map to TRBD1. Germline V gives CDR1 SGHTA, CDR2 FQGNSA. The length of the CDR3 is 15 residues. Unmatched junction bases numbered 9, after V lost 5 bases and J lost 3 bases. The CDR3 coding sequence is TGTGCCAGCAGCACCGGGACAGCCCGGTACACTGAAGCTTTCTTT. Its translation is CASSTGTARYTEAFF.

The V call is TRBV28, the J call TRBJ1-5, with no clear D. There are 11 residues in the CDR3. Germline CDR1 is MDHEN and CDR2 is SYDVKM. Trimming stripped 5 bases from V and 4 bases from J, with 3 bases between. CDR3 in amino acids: CASSRNQPQHF. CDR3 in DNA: TGTGCCAGCAGTAGGAATCAGCCCCAGCATTTT.

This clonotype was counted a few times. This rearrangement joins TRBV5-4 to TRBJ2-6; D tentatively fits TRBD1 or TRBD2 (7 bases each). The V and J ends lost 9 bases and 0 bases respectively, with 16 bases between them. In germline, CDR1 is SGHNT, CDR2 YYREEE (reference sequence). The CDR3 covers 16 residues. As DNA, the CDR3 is TGTGCCATCCAGGGGGGGTTGAGCTCTGGGGCCAACGTCCTGACTTTC. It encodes CAIQGGLSSGANVLTF.

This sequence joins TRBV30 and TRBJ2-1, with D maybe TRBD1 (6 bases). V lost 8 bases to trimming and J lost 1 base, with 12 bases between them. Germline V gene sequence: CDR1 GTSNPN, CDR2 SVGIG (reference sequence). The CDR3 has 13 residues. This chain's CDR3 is CARTGTSYNEQFF. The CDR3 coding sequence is TGTGCCAGAACAGGGACATCCTACAATGAGCAGTTCTTC.

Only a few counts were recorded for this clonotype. The CDR3, as DNA: TGTGCCAGCAGTTTGGTTGGTCAGCCCCAGCATTTT. Encoded protein: CASSLVGQPQHF. This chain uses TRBV28 with TRBJ1-5; D is uncertain. Between the trimmed V and J ends, which lost 3 bases and 6 bases, there was a span of 6 bases. The CDR3 consists of 12 residues. Looked up from germline, CDR1 is MDHEN and CDR2 is SYDVKM.

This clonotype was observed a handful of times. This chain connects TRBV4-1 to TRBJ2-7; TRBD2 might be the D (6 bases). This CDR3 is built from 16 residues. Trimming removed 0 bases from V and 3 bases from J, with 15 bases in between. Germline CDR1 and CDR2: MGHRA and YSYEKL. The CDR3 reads CASSQDAASVLYEQYF. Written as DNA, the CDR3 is TGCGCCAGCAGCCAAGATGCGGCTAGCGTTCTCTACGAGCAGTACTTC.

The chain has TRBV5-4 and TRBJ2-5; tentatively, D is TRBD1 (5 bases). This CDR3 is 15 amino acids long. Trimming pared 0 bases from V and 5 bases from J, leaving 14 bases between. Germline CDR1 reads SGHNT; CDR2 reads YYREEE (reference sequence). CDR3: CASSLDGAGHETQYF. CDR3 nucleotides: TGTGCCAGCAGCTTGGATGGGGCAGGGCACGAGACCCAGTACTTC.